Below are 23 T cell receptor beta chains sequenced from a single sample in a study of HIV-infected patients and healthy controls. Reverse transcription used approximately 500 ng RNA and constant-region primers for alpha and beta. Alpha and beta chain libraries were made separately by chain-specific third strand synthesis with multiplexing indices. TCRdb re-called the 5' RACE reads with MiXCR, one entry per CDR3 protein. The top ten hold 5% to 7% of the sample, which has 15,000 to 20,000 distinct CDR3 sequences, around 8.2% seen once. The repertoire came from unfractionated whole blood and reflected all unsorted peripheral T cells. The sample taken for sequencing was blood. Receptors were obtained from an adult in good health.

This clonotype rates as medium-sized. The chain joins TRBV5-1 to TRBJ2-5, with D unresolved. V was shortened by 0 bases and J by 6 bases, with 21 bases between the two germline ends. The CDR3 has 17 residues. Germline-derived CDR1 and CDR2 are SGHRS and YFSETQ. The CDR3 is CASSLGLARTLGQTQYF. For the CDR3, the DNA is TGCGCCAGCAGCTTGGGGTTAGCTCGGACCCTAGGACAGACCCAGTACTTC.

This clonotype was recorded at least ten times. The rearrangement joins TRBV6-4 to TRBJ2-3; no firm D call. Germline V gene lookup returns CDR1 MRHNA and CDR2 SNTAGT. Trimming took off 3 bases at V and 0 bases at J, with 7 bases between the two ends. The CDR3 is made up of 14 amino acids. In DNA, the CDR3 is TGTGCCAGCAGTGAAGACCCTAGCACAGATACGCAGTATTTT. Amino acids: CASSEDPSTDTQYF.

This clonotype was detected many times. The chain uses TRBV7-2 and TRBJ1-2; D remains ambiguous. The CDR3 is 14 residues long. V was trimmed by 2 bases and J by 3 bases, leaving 10 bases between them. The germline V gene encodes CDR1 SGHTA and CDR2 FQGNSA. CDR3 region: CASSLYEGDYGYTF. CDR3 DNA: TGTGCCAGCAGCTTATATGAGGGAGACTATGGCTACACCTTC.

There are many counts of this clonotype. CDR3 nucleotide sequence: TGTGCCAGCAGCACTGGGTCGGGGAGAAACGAGCAGTACTTC. This sequence encodes CASSTGSGRNEQYF. V gene TRBV28 combines with J gene TRBJ2-7; D might be TRBD2 (5 bases). Looked up from germline, CDR1 is MDHEN and CDR2 is SYDVKM. The CDR3 runs to 14 residues. Trimming took off 6 bases at V and 5 bases at J, with 17 bases between the two ends.

This clonotype is medium-sized (0.01 to 0.1%) by share. The chain employs TRBV12-5 and TRBJ1-2; possibly TRBD1 for D (6 bases). V was trimmed by 5 bases and J by 8 bases, leaving 15 bases between them. CDR3 size: 13 residues. The germline gives CDR1 LGHNT, CDR2 FRNRAP. The CDR3 reads CASGNRDNEGYTF. CDR3 DNA sequence: TGTGCTAGTGGTAACCGGGACAATGAAGGCTACACCTTC.

This chain connects TRBV6-2 or TRBV6-3 to TRBJ2-3, with 13 nucleotides matching TRBD2. The CDR3 consists of 17 residues. Germline CDR1 reads MNHEY; CDR2 reads SVGEGT. The J segment lost 7 bases and the V segment lost 2 bases, leaving 9 bases of the junction unmatched. In DNA form, the CDR3 reads TGTGCCAGCAGTTACGCTCCGGGACTAGCGGGATTATATACGCAGTATTTT. It encodes CASSYAPGLAGLYTQYF.

There are a few counts of this clonotype. J is TRBJ2-2 and V is TRBV24-1; D perhaps matches TRBD2 (6 bases). Germline loops: CDR1 KGHDR, CDR2 SFDVKD. The CDR3 totals 15 residues. The ends were cut back, 0 bases at V and 4 bases at J, with 8 bases in the middle. CDR3 residues: CATSDLRESTGELFF. The CDR3 nucleotides are TGTGCCACCAGTGATTTGCGGGAGAGCACCGGGGAGCTGTTTTTT.

This clonotype was counted a few times. J is TRBJ1-5 and V is TRBV20-1; D not resolved. The CDR3 consists of 16 residues. Germline V gene data show CDR1 as DFQATT and CDR2 as SNEGSKA (reference sequence). V dropped 1 base and J dropped 1 base, with 14 bases sitting between them. The CDR3: CSARGPPPLSNQPQHF. The CDR3 nucleotides are TGCAGTGCTAGAGGGCCGCCCCCATTGAGCAATCAGCCCCAGCATTTT.

This clonotype was seen a few times. The rearrangement links TRBV28 to TRBJ1-1; D uncertain. Germline-derived CDR1 and CDR2 are MDHEN and SYDVKM. Trimming left V 5 bases short and J 0 bases short, with 16 bases between. The CDR3 extends over 16 amino acids. The CDR3 protein is CASSRGSGPMNTEAFF. CDR3 nucleotides: TGTGCCAGCAGTCGGGGATCCGGCCCAATGAACACTGAAGCTTTCTTT.

Within the sample, this clonotype is medium-sized (0.01 to 0.1%). The chain couples TRBV20-1 to TRBJ2-3; tentative D call: TRBD2 (5 bases). The CDR3 has 15 residues. CDR1 and CDR2 (germline): DFQATT, SNEGSKA (reference sequence). Trimming cost V 2 bases and J 2 bases, with 14 bases left between them. The CDR3 DNA follows: TGCAGTGCTAGAAGGATTGGGAGTCTCACAGATACGCAGTATTTT. Translating gives CSARRIGSLTDTQYF.

This clonotype was recorded at least ten times. The CDR3, as DNA: TGTGCCAGCAGCCAAGTTTCGCGGGATGAGCAGTTCTTC. Protein product: CASSQVSRDEQFF. The rearrangement links TRBV4-2 to TRBJ2-1; D possibly corresponds to TRBD2 (5 bases). The CDR3 totals 13 residues. V was clipped by 1 base and J by 8 bases, with 9 bases between them. Germline CDR1 and CDR2: LGHNA and YNFKEQ.

This clonotype was counted ten times or more. V is TRBV12-3 or TRBV12-4 and J is TRBJ2-7; tentative D call: TRBD2 (5 bases). V was trimmed by 3 bases and J by 7 bases, leaving 16 bases between them. There are 14 residues in the CDR3. In nucleotides, the CDR3 is TGTGCCAGCAGTTTGTTTGGGTCTACGGGGGAGCAGTACTTC. As protein: CASSLFGSTGEQYF.

V usage is TRBV28 and J usage is TRBJ2-3, with 8 bases identical to TRBD2. This CDR3 region has 14 residues. Germline V CDR1 and CDR2: MDHEN, SYDVKM. With V trimmed by 6 bases and J by 6 bases, 8 bases remained unmatched. The CDR3 DNA is TGTGCCAGCAGGGATTCTCGGGGGGGGGATACGCAGTATTTT. Protein product: CASRDSRGGDTQYF.

By share, this clonotype counts as medium-sized. The chain employs TRBV5-4 and TRBJ2-1; 13 bases align to TRBD2. V shed 0 bases, J shed 5 bases, and the junction held 5 bases outside the gene matches. Germline V CDR1 and CDR2: SGHNT, YYREEE (reference sequence). This CDR3 contains 17 residues. The CDR3 reads CASSLELAGGPNNEQFF. CDR3 nucleotide sequence: TGTGCCAGCAGCTTGGAACTAGCGGGAGGGCCCAACAATGAGCAGTTCTTC.

This clonotype was recorded many times. One end of the junction does not line up with germline, which may come from a read error. The gene calls are TRBV28 and TRBJ2-3, with a tentative D call TRBD2 (6 bases). Germline V gene sequence: CDR1 MDHEN, CDR2 SYDVKM. The CDR3 has 14 amino acids. The CDR3 region has the DNA TGTGCCAGCAGCTTATCGGGAGTTTCAGATACGCAGTATTTT. This gives the protein CASSLSGVSDTQYF.

This clonotype has a count of ten or more. This sequence joins TRBV7-8 and TRBJ2-3, with a possible D match to TRBD2 (6 bases). V was cut by 0 bases and J by 11 bases, with 21 bases left in between. The CDR3 sequence is 16 residues long. CDR1 and CDR2 (germline): SGHVS, FQNEAQ. The CDR3 coding sequence is TGTGCCAGCAGCTTAGCGGGGGGTCGGGAACAACGGGGGCAGTATTTT. Its translation: CASSLAGGREQRGQYF.

By sample fraction, this clonotype is medium-sized. V and J are TRBV5-1 and TRBJ2-1; D ambiguous. The germline V and J ends were trimmed by 4 bases and 5 bases, with 16 bases remaining between them. Germline CDR1 SGHRS, CDR2 YFSETQ. This CDR3 has 15 amino acids. CDR3 sequence (DNA): TGCGCCAGCAGCCCCCCGCGCGAGCCCAACAATGAGCAGTTCTTC. It translates to CASSPPREPNNEQFF.

This clonotype was picked up many times. This chain uses TRBV4-1 with TRBJ2-1; 7 nucleotides align to TRBD1. Germline trimming cut 1 base from V and 4 bases from J; bases unmatched to any gene: 4. Germline CDR1 is MGHRA and CDR2 is YSYEKL. The CDR3 runs to 15 residues. The CDR3 loop reads CASSQVRDSYNEQFF. Here the CDR3 DNA reads TGCGCCAGCAGCCAAGTTAGGGACAGTTACAATGAGCAGTTCTTC.

This clonotype was counted at least ten times. The chain joins TRBV7-2 to TRBJ2-1; TRBD2 matches at 8 bases. This CDR3 region has 15 residues. Germline CDR1 is SGHTA and CDR2 is FQGNSA. V lost 5 bases and J lost 8; bases outside the gene matches: 11. The CDR3 reads CASSPDSGGGYEQFF. In DNA, the CDR3 is TGTGCCAGCAGCCCCGACAGCGGGGGAGGTTATGAGCAGTTCTTC.

This rearrangement joins TRBV4-1 to TRBJ2-7; the D gene is possibly TRBD1 (6 bases). Trimming left V 6 bases short and J 2 bases short, with 14 bases between. Germline V gives CDR1 MGHRA, CDR2 YSYEKL. CDR3 length equals 14 residues. The CDR3 coding sequence is TGCGCCAGCAGTAGGACAGCTTCTACCTACGAGCAGTACTTC. Its protein is CASSRTASTYEQYF.

The sample holds many counts of this clonotype. The CDR3, as DNA: TGCAGTGCTAGAGACCCACAGGGTCCTAAGAATCAGCCCCAGCATTTT. Encoded protein: CSARDPQGPKNQPQHF. The V and J genes are TRBV20-1 and TRBJ1-5; maybe TRBD1 (6 bases). The CDR3 sequence is 16 residues long. Germline-derived CDR1 and CDR2 are DFQATT and SNEGSKA (reference sequence). Trimming shortened V by 0 bases and J by 4 bases, and 16 bases separated the two germline ends.

Judged by abundance, this clonotype is medium-sized. The J gene is TRBJ1-1, the V gene TRBV3-1; no definite D call. The CDR3 runs to 14 residues. Per germline, CDR1 LGHDT and CDR2 YNNKEL (reference sequence). The V and J ends lost 4 bases and 5 bases respectively, with 14 bases between them. CDR3 bases: TGTGCCAGCAGCCCAAAGCGGGGAGGTACTGAAGCTTTCTTT. Protein product: CASSPKRGGTEAFF.

This clonotype is labeled as medium-sized (0.01 to 0.1%). This chain connects TRBV3-1 to TRBJ1-1, with D uncertain. The germline V and J ends were trimmed by 2 bases and 3 bases, with 10 bases remaining between them. CDR1 is LGHDT, CDR2 YNNKEL, per germline (reference sequence). The CDR3 has 14 amino acids. The CDR3 region has the DNA TGTGCCAGCAGCCAACGGAAGTGGGACACTGAAGCTTTCTTT. Translation: CASSQRKWDTEAFF.